This T cell receptor (beta chain) is from a study of blood T cell repertoires in COVID-19. Germline CDR1 MDHEN, CDR2 SYDVKM. V lost 5 bases, J lost 6 bases, and 15 bases lay in between. The CDR3 has 14 residues. Assay used: immunoSEQ multiplex PCR; TCRdb lists only in-frame clones, some missing. The sample yields 110,000 to 150,000 clones, around nine tenths seen once. The receptor was isolated from a human donor in a cohort sampled during active COVID-19. The V call is TRBV28, the J call TRBJ2-3; weak D call: TRBD1 (5 bases). The sample was peripheral blood. Written as DNA, the CDR3 is TGTGCCAGCAGTCCCCATGACAGATGGGATACGCAGTATTTT. It is translated as CASSPHDRWDTQYF.